Listed below are T cell receptor beta chains from one sample, sequenced in a study of blood T cells in healthy people across ages. TCRdb used MiXCR to reprocess the 5' RACE reads, holding one entry per CDR3 protein. This sample carries some 760,000 distinct CDR3 sequences, about 25% of them seen once, and the ten largest clones take under 4.5%. The same data also went into a second study, on T cells of mothers and their children.

The sample comprised blood. The receptors were gathered from a boy aged 5-17 years in good health. The CDR3 runs from the conserved cysteine through the conserved F or W. Fields, in order: CDR3 DNA, CDR3 protein, clone size, J gene, D gene, V gene. D genes are given only for firm matches. The size field is filled for only some rows; it gives once, few, many or a size class.

DNA: TGTGCCAGCAGTTTACAGGCAGGCAACTACGAGCAGTACTTC; CDR3: CASSLQAGNYEQYF; size: NA; J: TRBJ2-7; D: NA; V: TRBV12-3/TRBV12-4
DNA: TGTGCCAGCAGTAACCGGGACAGCCTCTACAATGAGCAGTTCTTC; CDR3: CASSNRDSLYNEQFF; size: NA; J: TRBJ2-1; D: TRBD1; V: TRBV6-5
DNA: TGCGCCAGCAGTGAGCCAGGACATTTCGGAGAGACCCAGTACTTC; CDR3: CASSEPGHFGETQYF; size: once; J: TRBJ2-5; D: NA; V: TRBV10-2
DNA: TGTGCCAGCAGCGTAGGAGGGTTCTCGGAAGAGGCCCAGTACTTC; CDR3: CASSVGGFSEEAQYF; size: few; J: TRBJ2-5; D: NA; V: TRBV9
DNA: TGTGCCATCAGTCTAGATTACAATGAGCAGTTCTTC; CDR3: CAISLDYNEQFF; size: NA; J: TRBJ2-1; D: NA; V: TRBV10-3
DNA: TGCAGCGTTGCAAGGGGGACACAAGAGACCCAGTACTTC; CDR3: CSVARGTQETQYF; size: NA; J: TRBJ2-5; D: NA; V: TRBV29-1
DNA: TGTGCCAGCAGTTTACTGGGGGACAGGGGTCCCTACGAGCAGTACTTC; CDR3: CASSLLGDRGPYEQYF; size: NA; J: TRBJ2-7; D: TRBD1; V: TRBV27
DNA: TGTGCCACCAGTAGAGGAGAGGGGACCCAGTACTTC; CDR3: CATSRGEGTQYF; size: few; J: TRBJ2-5; D: NA; V: TRBV15
DNA: TGTGCCAGCAGCTTGGGGGGCTCCGTCAATGAGCAGTTCTTC; CDR3: CASSLGGSVNEQFF; size: NA; J: TRBJ2-1; D: NA; V: TRBV5-6
DNA: TGCAGTGCTAGAGCCAATACTGACAGTCAAGAGACCCAGTACTTC; CDR3: CSARANTDSQETQYF; size: NA; J: TRBJ2-5; D: NA; V: TRBV20-1
DNA: TGTGCCAGCAGCTTAGGGGTAGGGGGGGATCAGCCCCAGCATTTT; CDR3: CASSLGVGGDQPQHF; size: NA; J: TRBJ1-5; D: NA; V: TRBV7-9
DNA: TGTGCCAGCAGCTCCCTAGGGGGGACCAGCACAGATACGCAGTATTTT; CDR3: CASSSLGGTSTDTQYF; size: NA; J: TRBJ2-3; D: NA; V: TRBV7-6
DNA: TGTGCCACCAGTGATGGGGTGACCCAGTACTTC; CDR3: CATSDGVTQYF; size: few; J: TRBJ2-5; D: NA; V: TRBV24-1
DNA: TGCAGTGTTACCGGGACAGGGCGCGAGCAGTACTTC; CDR3: CSVTGTGREQYF; size: NA; J: TRBJ2-7; D: TRBD1; V: TRBV20-1
DNA: TGTGCCAGCGGGAACCTCCGGGACAGGGGAGAGACCCAGTACTTC; CDR3: CASGNLRDRGETQYF; size: NA; J: TRBJ2-5; D: TRBD1; V: TRBV12-3/TRBV12-4
DNA: TGCAGTGCTAGAGTCAGGTATACAGGTTGGGTCGCACCGGACCAATACGAGCAGTACTTC; CDR3: CSARVRYTGWVAPDQYEQYF; size: NA; J: TRBJ2-7; D: NA; V: TRBV20-1
DNA: TGCGCCAGCAGCTTGGGAAGTTGGTACAATGAGCAGTTCTTC; CDR3: CASSLGSWYNEQFF; size: NA; J: TRBJ2-1; D: NA; V: TRBV5-1
DNA: TGTGCCAGCTCACGACAGGGACAGTTAAACATTCAGTACTTC; CDR3: CASSRQGQLNIQYF; size: NA; J: TRBJ2-4; D: TRBD1; V: TRBV18
DNA: TGTGCCAGCAGCCCCCCCGCAGGGACGGGCGAGCAGTACTTC; CDR3: CASSPPAGTGEQYF; size: NA; J: TRBJ2-7; D: NA; V: TRBV7-8
DNA: TGCGCCAGCAGCTTGGCCCCACGGTACGAGCAGTACTTC; CDR3: CASSLAPRYEQYF; size: few; J: TRBJ2-7; D: NA; V: TRBV5-1
DNA: TGTGCCAGCAGCTTAGCCGGTCAGGGGAACGCAGCAGCTTTCTTT; CDR3: CASSLAGQGNAAAFF; size: NA; J: TRBJ1-1; D: NA; V: TRBV11-2
DNA: TGTGCCAGCTCGTCAAGGGTCCCCGACGAGCAGTACTTC; CDR3: CASSSRVPDEQYF; size: few; J: TRBJ2-7; D: NA; V: TRBV18
DNA: TGTGCCAGCGGCCCCTTAGGGGGGAATCAGCCCCAGCATTTT; CDR3: CASGPLGGNQPQHF; size: few; J: TRBJ1-5; D: NA; V: TRBV6-2/TRBV6-3
DNA: TGTGCCAGCAGCACAATGACCGGTTACAATGAGCAGTTCTTC; CDR3: CASSTMTGYNEQFF; size: NA; J: TRBJ2-1; D: NA; V: TRBV7-2
DNA: TGCAGTGCTGGGGACTGGAGCTACGAGCAGTACTTC; CDR3: CSAGDWSYEQYF; size: few; J: TRBJ2-7; D: NA; V: TRBV20-1
DNA: TGTGCCAGCAGCGCGGAAGAGACCCAGTACTTC; CDR3: CASSAEETQYF; size: many; J: TRBJ2-5; D: NA; V: TRBV13
DNA: TGCAGCGTTGCAGCGGATACCTACGAGCAGTACTTC; CDR3: CSVAADTYEQYF; size: few; J: TRBJ2-7; D: NA; V: TRBV29-1
DNA: TGTGCCAGCAGCCGCGGACAGTACACTGAAGCTTTCTTT; CDR3: CASSRGQYTEAFF; size: NA; J: TRBJ1-1; D: NA; V: TRBV3-1
DNA: TGTGCCAGCAGCTTTAGCGCGGACTATGGCTACACCTTC; CDR3: CASSFSADYGYTF; size: NA; J: TRBJ1-2; D: NA; V: TRBV7-2
DNA: TGTGCTAGTGGTTTGATGGGCCTAGCCCAGTTCTTC; CDR3: CASGLMGLAQFF; size: few; J: TRBJ2-1; D: NA; V: TRBV12-5
DNA: TGTGCCAGCACCCAGGGACTAGCCGGAGAGACCCAGTACTTC; CDR3: CASTQGLAGETQYF; size: NA; J: TRBJ2-5; D: TRBD2; V: TRBV11-2
DNA: TGTGCCAGCAGCTTCCGGGACAGGGGTGTTCAGCCCCAGCATTTT; CDR3: CASSFRDRGVQPQHF; size: few; J: TRBJ1-5; D: TRBD1; V: TRBV28
DNA: TGTGCCAGCAGCCCTCCGGCCGGGAGGGCCCAAGAGACCCAGTACTTC; CDR3: CASSPPAGRAQETQYF; size: NA; J: TRBJ2-5; D: TRBD2; V: TRBV7-9
DNA: TGTGCCAGCAGTTCCTTAGGCTACACCTTC; CDR3: CASSSLGYTF; size: few; J: TRBJ1-2; D: NA; V: TRBV28
DNA: TGTGCCAGCAGTCAAACAGGGGTCGGGCAGTACTTC; CDR3: CASSQTGVGQYF; size: NA; J: TRBJ2-7; D: TRBD1; V: TRBV27
DNA: TGCGCCAGCAGCCAACAACAGGGCCTGCTCTCTGAAGCTTTCTTT; CDR3: CASSQQQGLLSEAFF; size: NA; J: TRBJ1-1; D: NA; V: TRBV4-3
DNA: TGCAGTGCTCAAGGGACAGATAGCAATCAGCCCCAGCATTTT; CDR3: CSAQGTDSNQPQHF; size: few; J: TRBJ1-5; D: TRBD1; V: TRBV20-1
DNA: TGTGCCAGCAGTTTTGGGACAGGGAATTCACCCCTCCACTTT; CDR3: CASSFGTGNSPLHF; size: few; J: TRBJ1-6; D: TRBD1; V: TRBV12-3/TRBV12-4
DNA: TGCGCCAGCAGCTTCCGGACCGGGGCCGGGGAGCTGTTTTTT; CDR3: CASSFRTGAGELFF; size: NA; J: TRBJ2-2; D: NA; V: TRBV5-1
DNA: TGTGCCAGCAGTTTGCCAACCTCCTATGGCTACACCTTC; CDR3: CASSLPTSYGYTF; size: NA; J: TRBJ1-2; D: NA; V: TRBV28
DNA: TGCAGTGCTAGAGCCCAGGGACTGGTCACCGACACTGAAGCTTTCTTT; CDR3: CSARAQGLVTDTEAFF; size: few; J: TRBJ1-1; D: NA; V: TRBV20-1
DNA: TGTGCCAGCAGTTTGGGTACGGTCGACTACGAGCAGTACTTC; CDR3: CASSLGTVDYEQYF; size: few; J: TRBJ2-7; D: NA; V: TRBV27
DNA: TGTGCCAGCAGCTTTAGGGTAGCGGGTGACAATGAGCAGTTCTTC; CDR3: CASSFRVAGDNEQFF; size: few; J: TRBJ2-1; D: TRBD2; V: TRBV5-4